This T cell receptor beta chain is drawn from a study of cytomegalovirus exposure and HLA in healthy donors. Overall study results and limits: V- and J-gene trimming of TCR beta was linked (in a later analysis) to a missense DCLRE1C variant.

CDR1 and CDR2 (germline): MNHNS, SASEGT. The CDR3 runs 12 residues. V lost 8 bases and J lost 14, with 16 bases in between. Primers for the PCR totalled 60 Vbeta and 13 Jbeta. Produced via immunoSEQ multiplex PCR; TCRdb's table is partial and in-frame only. This sample contains about 70,000 clones. Every donor was a healthy person donating bone marrow. Concerning this clone itself: The target antigen is unknown.

The genes are TRBV6-1 and TRBJ1-6; D is unresolved. The sample comprised PBMCs. The clonotype comes from a female donor in good health and CMV-seropositive. The CDR3 spells CASERDLRTLHF. The CDR3 region has the DNA TGTGCCAGCGAGAGGGATCTGCGGACCCTCCACTTT.